Following are 4 T cell receptor beta chains from one sample sequenced in a study of blood T cell repertoires in COVID-19. TCRdb's table, derived via immunoSEQ multiplex PCR, lists solely in-frame clones and lacks some. Altogether some 160,000 clones are present, 80% to 90% being singletons, with the ten largest covering 4%. Sequencing input: peripheral blood. The receptors shown here come from a woman in her 70s with acute or convalescent COVID-19.

The rearrangement uses TRBV24-1 and TRBJ1-2, with a possible D match to TRBD1 (6 bases). The length of the CDR3 is 14 residues. The germline CDR1 and CDR2 sequences are KGHDR and SFDVKD. The germline V and J ends were trimmed by 3 bases and 8 bases, with 15 bases remaining between them. Written as DNA, the CDR3 is TGTGCCACCAGTGATGGGCGATCAGGGGAAGGCTACACCTTC. Amino acids: CATSDGRSGEGYTF.

The chain is built from TRBV6-5 and TRBJ1-4, with 10 bases matching TRBD1. V lost 6 bases and J lost 5; bases outside the gene matches: 6. The CDR3 is 15 amino acids. The germline gives CDR1 MNHEY, CDR2 SVGAGI. For the CDR3, the DNA is TGTGCCAGCAGACCAAAGGGACAGGGGAATGAAAAACTGTTTTTT. Encoded protein: CASRPKGQGNEKLFF.

The V gene is TRBV19, the J gene TRBJ1-5; D is ambiguous. Per germline, CDR1 LNHDA and CDR2 SQIVND (reference sequence). V was clipped by 2 bases and J by 5 bases, with 13 bases between them. This CDR3 has 15 residues. CDR3 coding DNA: TGTGCCAGTAGTATAAATTGGAGTGTCGATCAGCCCCAGCATTTT. This translates into CASSINWSVDQPQHF.

CDR3 in DNA: TGTGCCAGCGGCCAACGGGGGGCAGATACGCAGTATTTT. Amino acids: CASGQRGADTQYF. The genes are TRBV6-5 and TRBJ2-3, with 7 bases lining up with TRBD2. Germline V CDR1 and CDR2: MNHEY, SVGAGI. Trimming took 8 bases from V and 4 from J; bases not matched to a gene: 6. The CDR3 spans 13 residues.